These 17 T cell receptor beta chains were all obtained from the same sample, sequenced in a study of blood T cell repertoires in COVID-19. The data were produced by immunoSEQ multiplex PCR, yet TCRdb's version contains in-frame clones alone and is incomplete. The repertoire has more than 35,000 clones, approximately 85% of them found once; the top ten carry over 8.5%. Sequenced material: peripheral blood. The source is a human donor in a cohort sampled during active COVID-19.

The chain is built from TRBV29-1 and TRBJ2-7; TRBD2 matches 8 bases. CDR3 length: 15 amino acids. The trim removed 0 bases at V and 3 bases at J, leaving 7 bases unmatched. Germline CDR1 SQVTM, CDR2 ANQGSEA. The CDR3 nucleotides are TGCAGCGTTGAAGATCCGGGACTAGTGATCTACGAGCAGTACTTC. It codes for CSVEDPGLVIYEQYF.

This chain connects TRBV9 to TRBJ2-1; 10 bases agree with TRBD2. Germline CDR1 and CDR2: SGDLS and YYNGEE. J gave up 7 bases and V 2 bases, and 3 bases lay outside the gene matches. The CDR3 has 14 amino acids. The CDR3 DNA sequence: TGTGCCAGCAGCGTTAGCGGGAGGTTTAATGAGCAGTTCTTC. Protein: CASSVSGRFNEQFF. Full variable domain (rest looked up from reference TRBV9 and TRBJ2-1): DSGVTQTPKHLITATGQRVTLRCSPRSGDLSVYWYQQSLDQGLQFLIQYYNGEERAKGNILERFSAQQFPDLHSELNLSSLELGDSALYFCASSVSGRFNEQFFGPGTRLTVL.

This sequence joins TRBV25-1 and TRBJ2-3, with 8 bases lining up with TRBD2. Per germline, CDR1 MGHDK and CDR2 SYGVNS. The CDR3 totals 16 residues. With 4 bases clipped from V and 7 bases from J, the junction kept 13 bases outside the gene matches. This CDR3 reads CASSGRRGGRGNTQYF. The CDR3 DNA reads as TGTGCCAGCAGTGGACGTCGGGGGGGCCGGGGAAATACGCAGTATTTT.

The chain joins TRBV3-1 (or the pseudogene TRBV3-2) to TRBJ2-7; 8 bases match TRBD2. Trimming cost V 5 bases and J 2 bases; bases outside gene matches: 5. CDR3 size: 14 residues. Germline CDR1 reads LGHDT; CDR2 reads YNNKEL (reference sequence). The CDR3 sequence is CASSSAGGTYEQYF. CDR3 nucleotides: TGTGCCAGCAGCAGCGCGGGGGGTACCTACGAGCAGTACTTC.

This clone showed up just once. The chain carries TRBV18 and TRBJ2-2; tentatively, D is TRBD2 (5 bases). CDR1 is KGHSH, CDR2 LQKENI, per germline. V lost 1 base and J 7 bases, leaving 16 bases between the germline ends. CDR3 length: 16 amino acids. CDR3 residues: CASSPRLPYGGGELFF. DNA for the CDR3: TGTGCCAGCTCACCACGACTACCTTACGGTGGCGGGGAGCTGTTTTTT. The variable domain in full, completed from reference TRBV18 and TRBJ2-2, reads NAGVMQNPRHLVRRRGQEARLRCSPMKGHSHVYWYRQLPEEGLKFMVYLQKENIIDESGMPKERFSAEFPKEGPSILRIQQVVRGDSAAYFCASSPRLPYGGGELFFGEGSRLTVL.

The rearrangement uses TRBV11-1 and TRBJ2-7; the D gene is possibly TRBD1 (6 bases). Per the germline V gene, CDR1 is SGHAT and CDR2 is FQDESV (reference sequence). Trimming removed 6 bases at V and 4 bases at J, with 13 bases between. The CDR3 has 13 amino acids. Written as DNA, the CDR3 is TGTGCCAGCAGAGAAACAGGGCGATACGAGCAGTACTTC. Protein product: CASRETGRYEQYF.

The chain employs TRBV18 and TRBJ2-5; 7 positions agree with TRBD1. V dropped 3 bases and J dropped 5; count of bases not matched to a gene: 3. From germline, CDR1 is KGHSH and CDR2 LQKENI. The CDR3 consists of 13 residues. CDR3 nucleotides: TGTGCCAGCTCACCTTTACAGGGGGAGACCCAGTACTTC. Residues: CASSPLQGETQYF.

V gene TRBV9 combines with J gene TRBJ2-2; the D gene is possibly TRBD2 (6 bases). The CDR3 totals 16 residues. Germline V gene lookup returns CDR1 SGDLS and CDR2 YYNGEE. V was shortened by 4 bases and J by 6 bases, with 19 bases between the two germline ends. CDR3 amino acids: CASSRDSPGLSGELFF. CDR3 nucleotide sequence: TGTGCCAGCAGCCGGGACTCCCCGGGCTTGTCCGGGGAGCTGTTTTTT.

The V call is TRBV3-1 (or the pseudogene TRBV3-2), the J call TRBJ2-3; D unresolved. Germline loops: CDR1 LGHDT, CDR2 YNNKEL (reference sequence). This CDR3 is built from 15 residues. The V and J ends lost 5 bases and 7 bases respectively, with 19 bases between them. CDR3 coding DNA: TGTGCCAGCAGCTGGTCCCCCCGCACTGTACATACGCAGTATTTT. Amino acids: CASSWSPRTVHTQYF.

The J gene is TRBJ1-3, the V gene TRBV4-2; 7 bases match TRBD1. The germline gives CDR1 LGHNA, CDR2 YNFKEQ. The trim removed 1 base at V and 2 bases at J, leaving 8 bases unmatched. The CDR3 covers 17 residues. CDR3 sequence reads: CASSQGSNRGTGNTIYF. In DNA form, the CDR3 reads TGTGCCAGCAGCCAAGGGTCGAACAGGGGAACTGGAAACACCATATATTTT.

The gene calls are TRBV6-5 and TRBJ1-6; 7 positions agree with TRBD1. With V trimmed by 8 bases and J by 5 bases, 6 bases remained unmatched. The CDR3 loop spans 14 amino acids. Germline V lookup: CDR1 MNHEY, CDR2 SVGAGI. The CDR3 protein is CASADRENNSPLHF. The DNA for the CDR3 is TGTGCCAGCGCCGACAGGGAAAATAATTCACCCCTCCACTTT.

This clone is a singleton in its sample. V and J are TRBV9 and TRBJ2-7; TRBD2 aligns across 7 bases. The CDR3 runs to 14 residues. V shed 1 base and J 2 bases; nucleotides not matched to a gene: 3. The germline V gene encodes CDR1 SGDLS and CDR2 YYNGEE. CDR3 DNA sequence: TGTGCCAGCAGCGTATCTAGCGGAACCTACGAGCAGTACTTC. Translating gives CASSVSSGTYEQYF.

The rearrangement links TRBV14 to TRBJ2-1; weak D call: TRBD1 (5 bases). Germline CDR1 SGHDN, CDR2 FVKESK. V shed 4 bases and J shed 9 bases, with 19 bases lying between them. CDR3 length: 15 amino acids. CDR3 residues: CASSPGPKGFSEQFF. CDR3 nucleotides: TGTGCCAGCAGCCCCGGACCTAAGGGGTTCAGTGAGCAGTTCTTC.

The CDR3 is CASRPTSSYEQYF. In DNA, the CDR3 is TGCGCCAGCAGACCCACTAGCAGCTACGAGCAGTACTTC. This sequence joins TRBV5-1 and TRBJ2-7; D possibly corresponds to TRBD2 (6 bases). The CDR3 runs to 13 residues. Germline V gene sequence: CDR1 SGHRS, CDR2 YFSETQ. V was cut by 5 bases and J by 3 bases, with 12 bases left in between.

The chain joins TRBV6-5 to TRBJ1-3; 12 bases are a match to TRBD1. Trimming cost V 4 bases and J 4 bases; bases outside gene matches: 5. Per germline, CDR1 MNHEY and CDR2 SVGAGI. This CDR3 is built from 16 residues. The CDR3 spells CASSLGQGASGNTIYF. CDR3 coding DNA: TGTGCCAGCAGTTTGGGACAGGGGGCTTCAGGAAACACCATATATTTT.

CDR3 sequence: CASRPQGAHTGELFF. CDR3 bases: TGTGCCAGCAGGCCACAGGGGGCGCACACCGGGGAGCTGTTTTTT. This rearrangement joins TRBV6-5 to TRBJ2-2, with TRBD1 matching over 9 bases. The V gene end was trimmed by 6 bases and the J gene end by 3 bases; junction bases not matched to a gene: 5. CDR1 and CDR2 (germline): MNHEY, SVGAGI. The CDR3 is made up of 15 amino acids.

The CDR3 bases are TGCGCCAGCAGCCAAGATATCACGGCAACTAATGAAAAACTGTTTTTT. Protein sequence: CASSQDITATNEKLFF. This chain connects TRBV4-1 to TRBJ1-4; D remains unclear. CDR1 is MGHRA and CDR2 is YSYEKL in the germline V gene. Deletions cut 0 bases from V and 0 bases from J, with 8 bases between. The CDR3 is 16 residues long.